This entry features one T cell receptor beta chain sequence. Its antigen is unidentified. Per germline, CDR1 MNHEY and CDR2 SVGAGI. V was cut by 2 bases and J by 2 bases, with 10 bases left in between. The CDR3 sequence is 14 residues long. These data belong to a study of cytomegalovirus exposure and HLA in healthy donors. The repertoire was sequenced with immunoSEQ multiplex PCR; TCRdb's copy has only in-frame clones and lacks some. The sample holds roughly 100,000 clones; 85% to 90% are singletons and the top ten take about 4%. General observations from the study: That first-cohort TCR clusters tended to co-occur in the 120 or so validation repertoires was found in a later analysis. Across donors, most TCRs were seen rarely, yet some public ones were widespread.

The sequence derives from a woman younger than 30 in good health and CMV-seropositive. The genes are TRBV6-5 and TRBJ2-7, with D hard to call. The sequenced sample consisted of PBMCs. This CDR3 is CASSYLPGAYEQYF. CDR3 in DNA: TGTGCCAGCAGTTACCTCCCCGGAGCCTACGAGCAGTACTTC.